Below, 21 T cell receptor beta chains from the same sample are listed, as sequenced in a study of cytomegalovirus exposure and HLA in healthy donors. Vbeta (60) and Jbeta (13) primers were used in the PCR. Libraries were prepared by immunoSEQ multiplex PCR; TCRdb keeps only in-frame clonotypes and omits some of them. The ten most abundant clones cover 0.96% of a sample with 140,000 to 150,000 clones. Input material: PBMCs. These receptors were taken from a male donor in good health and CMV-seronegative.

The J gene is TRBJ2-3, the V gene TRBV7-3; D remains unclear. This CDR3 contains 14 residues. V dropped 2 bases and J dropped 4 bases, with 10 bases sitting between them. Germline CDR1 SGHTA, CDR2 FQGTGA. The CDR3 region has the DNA TGTGCCAGCAGCTTAGGAAGGAGATCAGATACGCAGTATTTT. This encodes CASSLGRRSDTQYF.

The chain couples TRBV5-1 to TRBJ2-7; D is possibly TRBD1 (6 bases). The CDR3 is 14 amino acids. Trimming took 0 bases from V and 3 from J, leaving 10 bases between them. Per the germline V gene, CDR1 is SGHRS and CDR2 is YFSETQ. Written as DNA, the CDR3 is TGCGCCAGCAGCTTGGGACAGGCTCTCTACGAGCAGTACTTC. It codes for CASSLGQALYEQYF. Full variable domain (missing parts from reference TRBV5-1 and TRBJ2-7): KAGVTQTPRYLIKTRGQQVTLSCSPISGHRSVSWYQQTPGQGLQFLFEYFSETQRNKGNFPGRFSGRQFSNSRSEMNVSTLELGDSALYLCASSLGQALYEQYFGPGTRLTVT.

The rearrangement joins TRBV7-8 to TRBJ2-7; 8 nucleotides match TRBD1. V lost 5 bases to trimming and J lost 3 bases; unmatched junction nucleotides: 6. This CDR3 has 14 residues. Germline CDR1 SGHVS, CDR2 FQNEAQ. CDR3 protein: CASSPPDRVYEQYF. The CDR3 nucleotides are TGTGCCAGCAGCCCACCGGACAGGGTCTACGAGCAGTACTTC.

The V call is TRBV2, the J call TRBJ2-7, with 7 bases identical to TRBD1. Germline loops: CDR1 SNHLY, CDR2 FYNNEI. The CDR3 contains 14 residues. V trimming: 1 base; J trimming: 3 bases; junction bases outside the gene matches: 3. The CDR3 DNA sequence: TGTGCCAGCAGTGAAGGGACAGGTCGCTACGAGCAGTACTTC. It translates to CASSEGTGRYEQYF.

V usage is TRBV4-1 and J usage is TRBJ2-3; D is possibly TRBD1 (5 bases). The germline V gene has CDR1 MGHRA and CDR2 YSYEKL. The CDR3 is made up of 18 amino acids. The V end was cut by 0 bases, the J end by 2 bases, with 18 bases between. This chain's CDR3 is CASSQDLVRGTNTDTQYF. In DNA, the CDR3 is TGCGCCAGCAGCCAAGATCTTGTTAGGGGAACTAACACAGATACGCAGTATTTT.

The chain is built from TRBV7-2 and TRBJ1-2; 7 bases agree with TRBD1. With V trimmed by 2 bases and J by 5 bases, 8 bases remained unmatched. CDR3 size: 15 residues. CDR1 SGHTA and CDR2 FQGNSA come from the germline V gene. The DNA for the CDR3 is TGTGCCAGCAGCTTACTGCAGGGGGGAGAGTATGGCTACACCTTC. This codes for CASSLLQGGEYGYTF.

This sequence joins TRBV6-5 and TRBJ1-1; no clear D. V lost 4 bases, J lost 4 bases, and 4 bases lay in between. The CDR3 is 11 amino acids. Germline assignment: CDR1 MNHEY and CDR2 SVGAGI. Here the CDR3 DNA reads TGTGCCAGCAGTTTCGGCACTGAAGCTTTCTTT. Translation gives CASSFGTEAFF.

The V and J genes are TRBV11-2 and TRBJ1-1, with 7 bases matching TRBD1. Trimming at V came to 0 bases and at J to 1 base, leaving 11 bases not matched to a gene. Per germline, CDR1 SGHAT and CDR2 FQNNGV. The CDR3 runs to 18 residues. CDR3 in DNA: TGTGCCAGCAGCTTAGATAATTTCGGGACAGCCCGGAACACTGAAGCTTTCTTT. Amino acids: CASSLDNFGTARNTEAFF.

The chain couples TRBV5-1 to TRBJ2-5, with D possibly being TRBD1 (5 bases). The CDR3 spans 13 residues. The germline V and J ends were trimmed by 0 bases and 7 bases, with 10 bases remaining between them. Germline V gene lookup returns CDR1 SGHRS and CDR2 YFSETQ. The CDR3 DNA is TGCGCCAGCAGCTTGGGACAGTATGCGACCCAGTACTTC. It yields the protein CASSLGQYATQYF.

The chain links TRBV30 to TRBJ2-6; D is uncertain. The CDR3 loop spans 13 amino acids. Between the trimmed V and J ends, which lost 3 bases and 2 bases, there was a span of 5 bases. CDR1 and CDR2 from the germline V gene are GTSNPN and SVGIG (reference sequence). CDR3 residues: CAWRYPGANVLTF. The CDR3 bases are TGTGCCTGGAGGTATCCTGGGGCCAACGTCCTGACTTTC.

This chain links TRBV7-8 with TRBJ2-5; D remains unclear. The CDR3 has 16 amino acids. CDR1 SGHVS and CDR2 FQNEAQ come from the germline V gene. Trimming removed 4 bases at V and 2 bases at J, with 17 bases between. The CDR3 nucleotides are TGTGCCAGCAGCTCTGTTGACGGGTTCGGTCAAGAGACCCAGTACTTC. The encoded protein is CASSSVDGFGQETQYF.

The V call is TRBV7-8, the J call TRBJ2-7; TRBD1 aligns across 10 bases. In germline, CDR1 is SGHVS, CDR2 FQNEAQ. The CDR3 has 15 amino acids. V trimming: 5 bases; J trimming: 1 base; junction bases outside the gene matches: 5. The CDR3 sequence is CASSVGTGVSYEQYF. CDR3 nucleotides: TGTGCCAGCAGCGTCGGGACAGGGGTTTCCTACGAGCAGTACTTC.

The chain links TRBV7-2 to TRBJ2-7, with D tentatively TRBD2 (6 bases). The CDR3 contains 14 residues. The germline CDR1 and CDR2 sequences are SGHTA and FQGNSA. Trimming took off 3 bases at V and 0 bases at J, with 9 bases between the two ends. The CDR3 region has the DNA TGTGCCAGCAGCTTTGTCGGGAGCTCCTACGAGCAGTACTTC. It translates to CASSFVGSSYEQYF. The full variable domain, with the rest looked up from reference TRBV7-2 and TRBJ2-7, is GAGVSQSPSNKVTEKGKDVELRCDPISGHTALYWYRQSLGQGLEFLIYFQGNSAPDKSGLPSDRFSAERTGGSVSTLTIQRTQQEDSAVYLCASSFVGSSYEQYFGPGTRLTVT.

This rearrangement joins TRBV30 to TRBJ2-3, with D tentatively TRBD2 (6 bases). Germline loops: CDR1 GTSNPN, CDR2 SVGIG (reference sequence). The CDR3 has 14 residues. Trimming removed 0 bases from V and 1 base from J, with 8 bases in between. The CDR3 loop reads CAWSVGGRTDTQYF. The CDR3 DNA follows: TGTGCCTGGAGTGTCGGGGGTCGCACAGATACGCAGTATTTT.

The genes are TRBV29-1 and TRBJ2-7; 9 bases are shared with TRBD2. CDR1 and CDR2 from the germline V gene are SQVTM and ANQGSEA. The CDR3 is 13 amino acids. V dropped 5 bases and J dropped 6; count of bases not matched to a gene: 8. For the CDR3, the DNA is TGCAGCGTTACCGGGACTAGCCCTCTCGAGCAGTACTTC. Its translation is CSVTGTSPLEQYF.

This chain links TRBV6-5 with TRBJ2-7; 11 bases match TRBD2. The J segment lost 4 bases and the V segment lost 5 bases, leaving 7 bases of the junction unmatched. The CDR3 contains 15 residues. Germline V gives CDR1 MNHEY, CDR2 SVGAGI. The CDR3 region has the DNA TGTGCCAGCAGTAAAACTAGCGGGAGCGGGTACGAGCAGTACTTC. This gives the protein CASSKTSGSGYEQYF.

CDR3 region: CSVESRGWGTEAFF. CDR3 DNA sequence: TGCAGCGTTGAAAGTCGGGGATGGGGCACTGAAGCTTTCTTT. V and J are TRBV29-1 and TRBJ1-1, with D hard to call. This CDR3 has 14 residues. With 2 bases removed from V and 4 bases from J, the gap between germline ends came to 14 bases. Germline V CDR1 and CDR2: SQVTM, ANQGSEA.

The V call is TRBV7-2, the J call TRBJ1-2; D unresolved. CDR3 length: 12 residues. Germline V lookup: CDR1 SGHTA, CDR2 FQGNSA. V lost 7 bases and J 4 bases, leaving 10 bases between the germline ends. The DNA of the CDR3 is TGTGCCAGCACCGGTCTTGCCTATGGCTACACCTTC. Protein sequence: CASTGLAYGYTF.

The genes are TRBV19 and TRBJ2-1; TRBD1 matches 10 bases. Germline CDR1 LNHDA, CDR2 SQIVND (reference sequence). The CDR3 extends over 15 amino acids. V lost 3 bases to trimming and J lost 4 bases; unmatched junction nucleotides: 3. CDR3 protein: CASSIGQGVYNEQFF. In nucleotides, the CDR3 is TGTGCCAGTAGTATTGGACAGGGGGTTTACAATGAGCAGTTCTTC. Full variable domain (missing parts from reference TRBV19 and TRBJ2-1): DGGITQSPKYLFRKEGQNVTLSCEQNLNHDAMYWYRQDPGQGLRLIYYSQIVNDFQKGDIAEGYSVSREKKESFPLTVTSAQKNPTAFYLCASSIGQGVYNEQFFGPGTRLTVL.

The CDR3 DNA follows: TGTGCCATCAGTGAGATGGGGGGTATGGGCACCGGGGAGCTGTTTTTT. Its protein is CAISEMGGMGTGELFF. The chain couples TRBV10-3 to TRBJ2-2, with D perhaps TRBD2 (6 bases). CDR1 ENHRY and CDR2 SYGVKD come from the germline V gene. This CDR3 comprises 16 residues. V gave up 2 bases and J gave up 4 bases, with 14 bases separating them.

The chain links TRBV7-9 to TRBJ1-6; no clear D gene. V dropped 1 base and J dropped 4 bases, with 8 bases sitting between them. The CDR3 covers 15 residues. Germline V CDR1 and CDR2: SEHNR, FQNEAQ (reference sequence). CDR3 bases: TGTGCCAGCAGCTTAGGGGCAGATTATAATTCACCCCTCCACTTT. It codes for CASSLGADYNSPLHF. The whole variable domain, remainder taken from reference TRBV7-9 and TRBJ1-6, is DTGVSQNPRHKITKRGQNVTFRCDPISEHNRLYWYRQTLGQGPEFLTYFQNEAQLEKSRLLSDRFSAERPKGSFSTLEIQRTEQGDSAMYLCASSLGADYNSPLHFGNGTRLTVT.